Listed below are T cell receptor beta chains from one sample, sequenced in a study of type 1 regulatory T cells. Their target antigens are unknown. In TCRdb, the reads were re-called with MiXCR into one record per CDR3 protein. The sample consists of about 62,000 distinct CDR3 sequences, roughly 60% of them appearing once. The specimen sequenced was cultured non-Tr1 T cells, either the whole culture or a sorted T cell fraction (not recorded which). The receptors here all came from a human donor in good health. CDR3s include the opening cysteine and the closing phenylalanine or tryptophan. Fields, in order: clone size, V gene, D gene, J gene, CDR3 protein, CDR3 DNA. The D gene is left open where the match is weak. The listing skips clone size in some rows; elsewhere it reads once, few, many or a size class.

size: -
V: TRBV5-1
D: TRBD2
J: TRBJ2-4
CDR3: CASGQTSGGNIQYF
DNA: TGCGCCAGCGGTCAGACTAGCGGGGGGAACATTCAGTACTTC

size: -
V: TRBV7-6
D: TRBD2
J: TRBJ2-1
CDR3: CASSLSPPGTSGRDRYEQFF
DNA: TGTGCCAGCAGCTTGAGCCCGCCGGGGACTAGCGGGAGGGATAGGTATGAGCAGTTCTTC

size: -
V: TRBV30
D: -
J: TRBJ1-6
CDR3: CAWSVGGGRNSPLHF
DNA: TGTGCCTGGAGTGTTGGCGGGGGGAGGAATTCACCCCTCCACTTT

size: -
V: TRBV15
D: -
J: TRBJ1-5
CDR3: CATSGGSSGQPQHF
DNA: TGTGCCACCAGCGGGGGGAGTTCCGGTCAGCCCCAGCATTTT

size: -
V: TRBV7-6
D: -
J: TRBJ1-1
CDR3: CASSTDWNTEAFF
DNA: TGTGCCAGCAGTACAGACTGGAACACTGAAGCTTTCTTT

size: medium-sized
V: TRBV28
D: TRBD1
J: TRBJ1-2
CDR3: CASSPGDRASNPPGFGYTF
DNA: TGTGCCAGCAGCCCCGGGGACAGGGCTTCGAATCCTCCGGGGTTTGGCTACACCTTC

size: once
V: TRBV19
D: -
J: TRBJ1-3
CDR3: CASSQRISSGNTIYF
DNA: TGTGCCAGTAGTCAACGGATTTCCTCTGGAAACACCATATATTTT

size: -
V: TRBV20-1
D: TRBD2
J: TRBJ2-3
CDR3: CSAALAGRADTQYF
DNA: TGCAGTGCTGCCCTAGCGGGTCGCGCAGATACGCAGTATTTT

size: few
V: TRBV6-2/TRBV6-3
D: TRBD1
J: TRBJ1-6
CDR3: CASRPPGQTNSPLHF
DNA: TGTGCCAGCAGGCCACCGGGACAGACAAATTCACCCCTCCACTTT

size: -
V: TRBV18
D: -
J: TRBJ1-2
CDR3: CASSTRDNYGYTF
DNA: TGTGCCAGCTCAACCCGGGACAATTATGGCTACACCTTC

size: once
V: TRBV3-1
D: TRBD1
J: TRBJ1-1
CDR3: CTSSQTGYGTEAFF
DNA: TGTACCAGCAGCCAGACAGGGTATGGCACTGAAGCTTTCTTT

size: -
V: TRBV10-3
D: -
J: TRBJ2-1
CDR3: CAISESAGAATYNEQFF
DNA: TGTGCCATCAGTGAGTCTGCTGGAGCGGCCACCTACAATGAGCAGTTCTTC

size: -
V: TRBV16
D: -
J: TRBJ2-7
CDR3: CASTRGGRFSYEQYF
DNA: TGTGCCAGCACCCGGGGTGGGAGGTTCTCCTACGAGCAGTACTTC

size: -
V: TRBV3-1
D: -
J: TRBJ2-7
CDR3: CASSHGEFRYEQYF
DNA: TGTGCCAGCAGCCATGGCGAGTTCCGTTACGAGCAGTACTTC

size: few
V: TRBV24-1
D: -
J: TRBJ2-5
CDR3: CATSEGHEETQYF
DNA: TGTGCCACGTCCGAGGGGCATGAGGAGACCCAGTACTTC

size: -
V: TRBV18
D: -
J: TRBJ1-4
CDR3: CASSPRTREEKLFF
DNA: TGTGCCAGCTCACCTCGGACCAGGGAAGAAAAACTGTTTTTT

size: -
V: TRBV4-3
D: TRBD1
J: TRBJ2-3
CDR3: CASSQEVGQGAGDTQYF
DNA: TGCGCCAGCAGCCAAGAGGTCGGACAGGGGGCGGGAGATACGCAGTATTTT

size: few
V: TRBV4-2
D: TRBD2
J: TRBJ2-3
CDR3: CASSQVGLAGGIDTQYF
DNA: TGTGCCAGCAGCCAAGTCGGACTAGCGGGAGGAATAGATACGCAGTATTTT

size: few
V: TRBV6-5
D: TRBD1
J: TRBJ2-7
CDR3: CASSRRTGYEQYF
DNA: TGTGCCAGCAGCCGCCGGACAGGCTACGAGCAGTACTTC

size: -
V: TRBV5-6
D: -
J: TRBJ2-2
CDR3: CASSLSRDNWSGELFF
DNA: TGTGCCAGCAGCTTATCGAGGGATAATTGGTCCGGGGAGCTGTTTTTT

size: -
V: TRBV30
D: TRBD1
J: TRBJ1-6
CDR3: CAWSVTGNSPLHF
DNA: TGTGCCTGGAGTGTGACAGGGAATTCACCCCTCCACTTT

size: few
V: TRBV18
D: -
J: TRBJ2-1
CDR3: CASSPLGRRYNEQFF
DNA: TGTGCCAGCTCACCGCTGGGTCGGCGCTACAATGAGCAGTTCTTC

size: once
V: TRBV7-9
D: -
J: TRBJ2-6
CDR3: CAYPPRTGANVLTF
DNA: TGTGCTTACCCTCCCCGTACTGGGGCCAACGTCCTGACTTTC

size: -
V: TRBV14
D: TRBD2
J: TRBJ2-1
CDR3: CASSYTSGSGEQFF
DNA: TGTGCCAGCAGCTATACTAGCGGGAGTGGGGAGCAGTTCTTC

size: -
V: TRBV19
D: TRBD1
J: TRBJ1-2
CDR3: CASSNRQGGTHGYTF
DNA: TGTGCCAGTAGCAACCGACAGGGGGGTACGCATGGCTACACCTTC

size: -
V: TRBV5-4
D: -
J: TRBJ1-1
CDR3: CASSPETGETGEAFF
DNA: TGTGCCAGCAGCCCAGAGACCGGGGAAACGGGGGAAGCTTTCTTT

size: -
V: TRBV6-6
D: -
J: TRBJ2-1
CDR3: CASSPGRGLTYNEQFF
DNA: TGTGCCAGCAGTCCGGGTCGCGGGCTTACCTACAATGAGCAGTTCTTC

size: -
V: TRBV7-9
D: -
J: TRBJ1-3
CDR3: CASSLSSGTKGNTIYF
DNA: TGTGCCAGCAGCCTATCATCCGGGACTAAAGGAAACACCATATATTTT

size: once
V: TRBV24-1
D: -
J: TRBJ2-1
CDR3: CATSDWSSNDEQFF
DNA: TGTGCCACCAGTGATTGGTCTAGCAATGATGAGCAGTTCTTC

size: -
V: TRBV12-3/TRBV12-4
D: -
J: TRBJ2-3
CDR3: CASTGSGAYTDTQYF
DNA: TGTGCCAGCACAGGTTCCGGGGCGTACACAGATACGCAGTATTTT

size: -
V: TRBV19
D: -
J: TRBJ1-1
CDR3: CASSTHRENTEAFF
DNA: TGTGCCAGTAGTACTCACAGGGAGAACACTGAAGCTTTCTTT

size: few
V: TRBV20-1
D: TRBD1
J: TRBJ2-7
CDR3: CSARDPQGVGEQYF
DNA: TGCAGTGCTAGAGATCCACAGGGGGTGGGAGAGCAGTACTTC

size: -
V: TRBV12-3/TRBV12-4
D: -
J: TRBJ2-7
CDR3: CASSLTGSFEQYF
DNA: TGTGCCAGCAGTTTAACAGGGAGCTTCGAGCAGTACTTC

size: -
V: TRBV14
D: -
J: TRBJ2-1
CDR3: CASRALRFF
DNA: TGTGCCAGCAGGGCGCTTAGGTTCTTC

size: -
V: TRBV7-8
D: TRBD2
J: TRBJ2-3
CDR3: CASSLSAGVPTDTQYF
DNA: TGTGCCAGCAGCTTATCGGCGGGAGTTCCGACAGATACGCAGTATTTT

size: -
V: TRBV14
D: -
J: TRBJ2-3
CDR3: CASSDTPRGRQYF
DNA: TGTGCCAGCAGTGACACCCCTCGCGGTAGGCAGTATTTT

size: -
V: TRBV5-1
D: TRBD1
J: TRBJ2-1
CDR3: CASSFGQGGNEQFF
DNA: TGCGCCAGCAGCTTCGGACAGGGGGGGAATGAGCAGTTCTTC

size: few
V: TRBV5-1
D: -
J: TRBJ2-3
CDR3: CASSLIRADTQYF
DNA: TGCGCCAGCAGCTTAATAAGGGCAGATACGCAGTATTTT

size: -
V: TRBV3-1
D: TRBD2
J: TRBJ2-3
CDR3: CASSQLAGGSTDTQYF
DNA: TGTGCCAGCAGCCAATTAGCGGGGGGAAGCACAGATACGCAGTATTTT

size: once
V: TRBV25-1
D: -
J: TRBJ2-3
CDR3: CASSDDTQYF
DNA: TGTGCCAGCAGTGACGATACGCAGTATTTT

size: -
V: TRBV6-6
D: -
J: TRBJ2-5
CDR3: CASSYRTEETQYF
DNA: TGTGCCAGCAGTTATCGGACAGAAGAGACCCAGTACTTC